This record concerns one T cell receptor (beta chain) sequence. Germline loops: CDR1 GTSNPN, CDR2 SVGIG (reference sequence). This CDR3 is built from 15 residues. Deletions cut 1 base from V and 3 bases from J, with 15 bases between. This sample was taken from a study of blood T cell repertoires in COVID-19. Study in general: Samples came from the United States, Italy and Spain, spanning acute and convalescent COVID-19. From T cells, B-cell-depleted T cells, or PBMCs came the material, which was cDNA or gDNA.

As originally analysed: Scientists estimated how many nucleated cells there were by amplifying reference gene primers. Generated by immunoSEQ multiplex PCR, the TCRdb table keeps only in-frame clones and is missing some. V, J and clone size reflect that table, while D and trimming were determined from the DNA. The data show more than 95,000 clones, with 75% to 90% seen just once and 2% to 2.5% held by the top ten. The V call is TRBV30, the J call TRBJ1-2; TRBD1 might be the D (5 bases). The source material was peripheral blood. The clonotype originates from a man under 40 with acute or convalescent COVID-19. In DNA form, the CDR3 reads TGTGCCTGGAGTGCCGACAGTCGAGAGGACTATGGCTACACCTTC. Protein product: CAWSADSREDYGYTF.